The T cell receptor beta chain described here comes from a study of T cell responses to AZD1222 COVID-19 vaccine (dated by TCRdb to 2020 to 2022). Turning to the overall study: TCR sequencing was performed for 230 to 250 trial participants, of whom around 200 were given two doses of AZD1222 and some 25 were given two doses of MenACWY control vaccine. Trial participants were enrolled by age into 18-55, 56-69 and 70-plus year subgroups, with roughly 150, 30 and 60 TCR-sequenced participants respectively. Overall study results and their limits: The 56-69-year group was small, and its depth increase did not reach significance, likely because of low power. Spike-specific TCR breadth and depth rose significantly after two AZD1222 doses compared with day 0 and with MenACWY recipients. Because no day 14 peak-response samples were available, the repertoires could be characterized only after the peak T cell response. Most participants were white British and females outnumbered males, and the authors suggested that clonal diversity may have been underestimated. Conclusions about previously exposed vaccinees are limited, since just five to seven AZD1222 recipients were seropositive for SARS-CoV-2 at baseline. The vaccine-associated CD4 TCRs covered the entire spike protein, and the dominant responses fell in regions 160-218 and 743-854. Reportedly, almost half of the unique spike-specific TCRs recognized epitopes lying outside the regions that are mutated in the B.1.351 and B.1.1.7 variants.

What this sample's time point label stands for: about 28 days (+/-7) after the second vaccine dose. AZD1222 recipients given second doses at about 4 weeks or at about 12 weeks were pooled, since spike-specific TCR depth and breadth were not found to differ between the two schedules. Vaccinee samples came from UK trials COV001 and COV002, including a single-blind randomized controlled phase 2/3 trial of AZD1222 (ChAdOx1 nCoV-19) in healthy adults. Trial participant PBMC samples were collected at day 0 and day 28 after the second dose for TCRbeta chain sequencing. The CDR3 regions of human TCRbeta chains were subjected to immunosequencing. The source study handled its data this way. TCRs in the repertoires were compared against a reference library of SARS-CoV-2-specific TCRs that had been generated with the MIRA antigen-specificity platform. Breadth was defined as the fraction of unique TCRs that were SARS-CoV-2-associated. Depth was defined as the fraction of total T cells that were SARS-CoV-2-associated. Using the MIRA data, each spike-specific TCR was mapped to the spike region that the TCR reacts to and placed in a CD4 or CD8 class. Log10-transformed breadth and depth values were compared by one-way ANOVA with Sidak's multiple comparisons tests. This immuneACCESS table, as held by TCRdb, lists in-frame sequences with V and J called but not all clones. Of the missing ones, under half trace to an unresolved V gene in checked studies; the others have no known cause. The DNA was the basis for D and trimming; V, J and clone size are from that table. Across this sample there are about 140,000 clones, with about 90% seen only once. The ten largest clones take up around 10% of the sample.

V is cut by 1 base and J by 4 bases, and the space between the germline ends is 11 bases. From cysteine to phenylalanine, the CDR3 is 15 amino acids long. The sequence is cut down to CDR3 DNA, 45 bases in frame from base 1. CDR1 and CDR2 are read off the germline V gene (reference sequence) as LGHDT and YNNKEL. Remarks on this clone: Its antigen is unknown. No per-base quality is available; no much larger clone lies one base away.

Sequencing used peripheral blood, obtained 28 days after the second AZD1222 dose. The source is an adult who received the AZD1222 COVID-19 vaccine. The chain is encoded by TRBV3-1 (or the pseudogene TRBV3-2) joined to TRBJ1-3; the D gene assignment is ambiguous. In nucleotide form, the sequence is TGTGCCAGCAGCCAAGTCACGGGGTCGGGAAACACCATATATTTT. It translates as CASSQVTGSGNTIYF.